Shown below are 27 T cell receptor beta chains from a single sample sequenced in a study of T cells in Graves' hyperthyroidism and ophthalmopathy. RNA transcripts were the template for amplifying TCR beta CDR3 regions. TCR CDR3 regions were first amplified by RT-PCR with HTBI primers. TCRdb ran MiXCR on the multiplex PCR reads and lists one entry per CDR3 protein. The sample holds around 540,000 distinct CDR3 sequences, about 16% seen once. Input material: blood. These receptors were taken from a woman in her thirties with Graves' ophthalmopathy.

This sequence joins TRBV7-9 and TRBJ2-6, with D possibly being TRBD1 (5 bases). This CDR3 spans 15 amino acids. CDR1 SEHNR and CDR2 FQNEAQ come from the germline V gene (reference sequence). With 7 bases removed from V and 0 bases from J, the gap between germline ends came to 10 bases. CDR3 coding DNA: TGTGCCAGCAACCCGACAGTCTCTGGGGCCAACGTCCTGACTTTC. This sequence encodes CASNPTVSGANVLTF.

This clonotype was recorded at least ten times. One end of the junction is discordant with germline, which a read error may explain. V and J are TRBV11-2 and TRBJ2-1, with D unclear. CDR3 size: 12 residues. Germline-derived CDR1 and CDR2 are SGHAT and FQNNGV. The DNA for the CDR3 is TGTGCCAGCAGCTTAGCACTCAATGTGCAGTTCTTC. Translated, it gives CASSLALNVQFF.

The chain couples TRBV28 to TRBJ2-5; D call uncertain. CDR3 size: 14 residues. CDR1 MDHEN and CDR2 SYDVKM come from the germline V gene. The V end was cut by 3 bases, the J end by 1 base, with 9 bases between. In nucleotides, the CDR3 is TGTGCCAGCAGTTTTTCGGGCTCCCAAGAGACCCAGTACTTC. Translating it yields CASSFSGSQETQYF. The full variable domain, its missing parts supplied by reference TRBV28 and TRBJ2-5, is DVKVTQSSRYLVKRTGEKVFLECVQDMDHENMFWYRQDPGLGLRLIYFSYDVKMKEKGDIPEGYSVSREKKERFSLILESASTNQTSMYLCASSFSGSQETQYFGPGTRLLVL.

The sample holds many counts of this clonotype. The rearrangement links TRBV7-8 to TRBJ2-3, with a tentative D call TRBD1 (5 bases). Germline V gives CDR1 SGHVS, CDR2 FQNEAQ. V was trimmed by 5 bases and J by 3 bases, leaving 18 bases between them. This CDR3 contains 16 residues. CDR3 sequence (DNA): TGTGCCAGCAGCGTCGTTGGGCGTCACAGGACAGATACGCAGTATTTT. Amino acid sequence: CASSVVGRHRTDTQYF. The full variable domain, in which reference TRBV7-8 and TRBJ2-3 provide the parts outside the CDR3, is GAGVSQSPRYKVAKRGQDVALRCDPISGHVSLFWYQQALGQGPEFLTYFQNEAQLDKSGLPSDRFFAERPEGSVSTLKIQRTQQEDSAVYLCASSVVGRHRTDTQYFGPGTRLTVL.

The chain employs TRBV7-8 and TRBJ2-7, with 7 bases aligning to TRBD1. Germline CDR1 SGHVS, CDR2 FQNEAQ. J was trimmed by 3 bases and V by 2 bases; bases with no gene match: 7. The CDR3 spans 15 residues. CDR3 in DNA: TGTGCCAGCAGCTTAACCCCGGGACAGAACTACGAGCAGTACTTC. Residues: CASSLTPGQNYEQYF.

This clonotype has ten or more counts. Germline and junction disagree at one end, which may indicate a read error. The chain combines TRBV28 with TRBJ2-7; 7 bases align to TRBD1. The CDR3 length is 13 residues. Looked up from germline, CDR1 is MDHEN and CDR2 is SYDVKM. CDR3: CASRLQGTYEQYF. The CDR3 coding sequence is TGTGCCAGCCGTTTACAGGGGACCTACGAGCAGTACTTC.

This clonotype was detected many times. This rearrangement joins TRBV24-1 to TRBJ2-3, with D possibly being TRBD1 (6 bases). Trimming removed 4 bases from V and 2 bases from J, with 12 bases in between. The CDR3 sequence is 15 residues long. Germline V gene data show CDR1 as KGHDR and CDR2 as SFDVKD. The CDR3: CATSDHGQLTDTQYF. The CDR3 DNA reads as TGTGCCACCAGTGACCATGGACAGCTCACAGATACGCAGTATTTT.

The CDR3 spells CATIVAGTDTQYF. The CDR3 DNA is TGTGCCACCATAGTAGCGGGGACAGATACGCAGTATTTT. The chain combines TRBV28 with TRBJ2-3, with TRBD2 matching over 8 bases. The CDR3 is made up of 13 amino acids. Germline V gives CDR1 MDHEN, CDR2 SYDVKM. Trimming took 10 bases from V and 3 from J; bases not matched to a gene: 6.

This clonotype has at least ten counts. The CDR3, as DNA: TGTGCCAGCGCGCCACTAGCGGGGGTCGATACGCAGTATTTT. The encoded protein is CASAPLAGVDTQYF. This chain connects TRBV5-6 to TRBJ2-3; 11 bases match TRBD2. With V trimmed by 7 bases and J by 6 bases, 7 bases remained unmatched. The CDR3 is made up of 14 amino acids. The V gene's germline CDR1 is SGHDT and CDR2 YYEEEE.

This chain's CDR3 is CASSSYRPGTSGIGEQFF. The CDR3, as DNA: TGTGCCAGCAGTTCCTATCGGCCCGGGACTAGCGGGATTGGGGAGCAGTTCTTC. The V and J genes are TRBV12-3 or TRBV12-4 and TRBJ2-1; TRBD2 agrees at 13 bases. V dropped 4 bases and J dropped 10; count of bases not matched to a gene: 16. This CDR3 comprises 18 residues.

This clonotype was detected a few times. The chain couples TRBV7-3 to TRBJ1-1, with 7 nucleotides matching TRBD1. Losses at the gene ends were 3 bases for V and 6 bases for J; bases not matched to a gene: 4. The CDR3 spans 13 residues. Germline V gene data show CDR1 as SGHTA and CDR2 as FQGTGA. The CDR3 loop is CASSFTGAPEAFF. The CDR3 DNA reads TGTGCCAGCAGCTTTACAGGGGCACCTGAAGCTTTCTTT.

This clonotype occurred many times. The gene calls are TRBV7-2 and TRBJ2-7, with 10 positions matching TRBD1. Looked up from germline, CDR1 is SGHTA and CDR2 is FQGNSA. The CDR3 is 15 residues long. V lost 0 bases, J lost 3 bases, and 2 bases stayed unmatched. The CDR3 DNA sequence: TGTGCCAGCAGCTTAGCTGGGACAGGGGTCTACGAGCAGTACTTC. Translated, it gives CASSLAGTGVYEQYF.

This clonotype occurred many times. The chain links TRBV5-1 to TRBJ2-3; the D gene could be TRBD1 or TRBD2 (5 bases each). The CDR3 is made up of 16 amino acids. Germline CDR1 is SGHRS and CDR2 is YFSETQ. Trimming removed 4 bases from V and 4 bases from J, with 19 bases in between. The CDR3 loop reads CASSRLSGPAPDTQYF. The CDR3 region has the DNA TGCGCCAGCAGCCGACTTTCGGGACCCGCCCCAGATACGCAGTATTTT.

This clonotype was found many times. The rearrangement links TRBV7-3 to TRBJ1-2; no definite D call. Germline V gene lookup returns CDR1 SGHTA and CDR2 FQGTGA. V lost 5 bases and J lost 7, with 14 bases in between. There are 13 residues in the CDR3. The CDR3 coding sequence is TGTGCCAGCAGCCTACACAGAGAAGGTGGCTACACCTTC. Translation: CASSLHREGGYTF. The entire variable domain, with the rest obtained from reference TRBV7-3 and TRBJ1-2, is as follows: GAGVSQTPSNKVTEKGKYVELRCDPISGHTALYWYRQSLGQGPEFLIYFQGTGAADDSGLPNDRFFAVRPEGSVSTLKIQRTERGDSAVYLCASSLHREGGYTFGSGTRLTVV.

This clonotype was seen repeatedly, ten times or more. V is TRBV28 and J is TRBJ2-1, with 7 bases aligning to TRBD2. Germline V CDR1 and CDR2: MDHEN, SYDVKM. V shed 5 bases, J shed 7 bases, and the junction held 11 bases outside the gene matches. This CDR3 spans 15 amino acids. The CDR3 loop reads CASSRVAGLRNEQFF. The CDR3, as DNA: TGTGCCAGCAGTAGAGTAGCGGGTTTGAGAAATGAGCAGTTCTTC.

Ten or more counts support this clonotype. The genes are TRBV7-2 and TRBJ1-1; possible D gene TRBD1, 6 bases. In germline, CDR1 is SGHTA, CDR2 FQGNSA. The CDR3 has 15 amino acids. V lost 1 base to trimming and J lost 0 bases, with 9 bases between them. The CDR3 bases are TGTGCCAGCAGCTTAGACGCAGGGGTGAACACTGAAGCTTTCTTT. Its protein is CASSLDAGVNTEAFF.

This clonotype was seen repeatedly, ten times or more. This chain joins TRBV7-3 and TRBJ1-1; the D is unclear. The length of the CDR3 is 15 residues. Germline CDR1 SGHTA, CDR2 FQGTGA. Trimming took 5 bases from V and 1 from J, leaving 14 bases between them. The CDR3 loop is CASSLSGRGNTEAFF. The CDR3 coding sequence is TGTGCCAGCAGCCTATCCGGACGGGGGAACACTGAAGCTTTCTTT.

V gene TRBV12-3 or TRBV12-4 combines with J gene TRBJ1-2, with D maybe TRBD1 (6 bases). The CDR3 runs to 18 residues. V lost 2 bases to trimming and J lost 10 bases, with 29 bases between them. For the CDR3, the DNA is TGTGCCAGCAGTTTATTTCGGTGGGTAGGGGGTAATGTGAAGAACTACACCTTC. This encodes CASSLFRWVGGNVKNYTF.

This clonotype was seen a few times. The V call is TRBV30, the J call TRBJ1-5; a weak D match, TRBD1 (5 bases). V lost 0 bases to trimming and J lost 3 bases, with 12 bases between them. From germline, CDR1 is GTSNPN and CDR2 SVGIG (reference sequence). The CDR3 extends over 15 amino acids. Written as DNA, the CDR3 is TGTGCCTGGAGTGTACTAGGGGCGAACAATCAGCCCCAGCATTTT. It translates to CAWSVLGANNQPQHF.

In this sample, this clonotype turned up many times. The chain links TRBV28 to TRBJ2-7, with 9 bases aligning to TRBD2. Trimming took 6 bases from V and 1 from J; bases not matched to a gene: 10. Per the germline V gene, CDR1 is MDHEN and CDR2 is SYDVKM. The CDR3 is made up of 16 amino acids. CDR3 DNA sequence: TGTGCCAGCAGCCCACGTGAGACTAGCGGATCCTACGAGCAGTACTTC. Translating gives CASSPRETSGSYEQYF.

This clonotype was recorded at least ten times. V usage is TRBV6-1 and J usage is TRBJ1-4; no firm D call. Germline V lookup: CDR1 MNHNS, CDR2 SASEGT. The V and J ends lost 3 bases and 2 bases respectively, with 10 bases between them. The CDR3 is 15 residues long. The DNA for the CDR3 is TGTGCCAGCAGTGACGACGCTCGCACTAATGAAAAACTGTTTTTT. This sequence encodes CASSDDARTNEKLFF.

In this sample, this clonotype turned up many times. The chain joins TRBV7-8 to TRBJ2-3; D may correspond to TRBD1 or TRBD2 (5 bases each). V was shortened by 1 base and J by 2 bases, with 7 bases between the two germline ends. Germline-derived CDR1 and CDR2 are SGHVS and FQNEAQ. This CDR3 comprises 14 residues. The CDR3 DNA reads TGTGCCAGCAGCTTAGGGGGGAACACAGATACGCAGTATTTT. The encoded protein is CASSLGGNTDTQYF.

This chain joins TRBV6-1 and TRBJ2-1; TRBD2 is a possible D gene (6 bases). The CDR3 consists of 14 residues. The germline gives CDR1 MNHNS, CDR2 SASEGT. The V and J ends lost 5 bases and 13 bases respectively, with 21 bases between them. DNA for the CDR3: TGTGCCAGCAGTCCATGGACGGAGGGCAGGGTCCAGTTCTTC. It yields the protein CASSPWTEGRVQFF.

This clonotype was observed at least ten times. The chain joins TRBV12-3 or TRBV12-4 to TRBJ2-5; a possible D gene is TRBD1 (5 bases). V was cut by 6 bases and J by 5 bases, with 13 bases left in between. The CDR3 sequence is 13 residues long. The CDR3 coding sequence is TGTGCCAGCAGCCGGACACCCATGGAGACCCAGTACTTC. Its translation: CASSRTPMETQYF.

This clonotype has just a few counts. This chain connects TRBV9 to TRBJ2-3; the D is unclear. The CDR3 runs to 15 residues. V was trimmed by 1 base and J by 4 bases, leaving 13 bases between them. The germline gives CDR1 SGDLS, CDR2 YYNGEE. CDR3 in DNA: TGTGCCAGCAGCGTAAGTGGCACGGGCCCAGATACGCAGTATTTT. Residues: CASSVSGTGPDTQYF.

This clonotype was found a few times. V usage is TRBV7-8 and J usage is TRBJ1-4; D is unresolved. The CDR3 runs 11 residues. The germline V gene has CDR1 SGHVS and CDR2 FQNEAQ. The V gene lost 7 bases and the J gene lost 8 bases, with 8 bases spanning the gap. CDR3 nucleotides: TGTGCCAGCACCAATACCGAAAAACTGTTTTTT. Translation gives CASTNTEKLFF. The full variable domain, completed using reference TRBV7-8 and TRBJ1-4, is GAGVSQSPRYKVAKRGQDVALRCDPISGHVSLFWYQQALGQGPEFLTYFQNEAQLDKSGLPSDRFFAERPEGSVSTLKIQRTQQEDSAVYLCASTNTEKLFFGSGTQLSVL.

This clonotype was observed a few times. The rearrangement uses TRBV6-5 and TRBJ2-1, with D possibly TRBD1 on 6 matching bases. The germline V gene has CDR1 MNHEY and CDR2 SVGAGI. The V end lost 0 bases, the J end lost 3 bases, and 9 bases lay between the germline ends. This CDR3 is 15 amino acids long. CDR3 bases: TGTGCCAGCAGTTACTCAGGACAGAGCTACAATGAGCAGTTCTTC. This gives the protein CASSYSGQSYNEQFF.